This TCR beta chain derives from a study of blood T cell repertoires in COVID-19. Study in general: Samples came from the United States, Italy and Spain, spanning acute and convalescent COVID-19. The cDNA or gDNA used as material had been derived from T cells, B-cell-depleted T cells, or PBMCs.

The Seattle patients joined while their infection was active and were tracked longitudinally afterward. Trimming took off 0 bases at V and 5 bases at J, with 4 bases between the two ends. The CDR3 runs 12 residues. In the study's own analysis: Amplification from reference gene primers served as the basis for estimated nucleated cell counts. Assay used: immunoSEQ multiplex PCR; TCRdb lists only in-frame clones, some missing. V and J calls and clone size are given by that table; D and trimming were obtained from the DNA. The sample consists of 310,000 or so clones, approximately 90% of them appearing once. This clone was detected a few times.

The TCR sequence derives from a woman aged 30 to 39 with COVID-19, enrolled during active disease. The chain has TRBV23-1 and TRBJ2-5; D is unresolved. TRBV23-1 is identified as an open reading frame with a role that is uncertain. The sample comprised peripheral blood. The CDR3 here is CASSQSRETQYF. CDR3 in DNA: TGCGCCAGCAGTCAATCGAGGGAGACCCAGTACTTC.